What follows are 6 T cell receptor beta chains derived from one specimen sequenced in a study of response to subunit inactivated influenza vaccine. TCRdb passed the RT-PCR reads through MiXCR, listing each CDR3 protein once. The sample lists more than 700,000 distinct CDR3 sequences; around 20% were seen once. Sequenced material: PBMCs from blood, taken more than 4 days after vaccination. The receptors here all came from a man between 50 and 59 years old who received an inactivated influenza vaccine.

This clonotype showed up just a few times. The CDR3 sequence: CASQRTENEQFF. As DNA, the CDR3 is TGTGCCAGCCAAAGGACAGAGAATGAGCAGTTCTTC. The chain is built from TRBV12-3 or TRBV12-4 and TRBJ2-1; tentatively, D is TRBD1 (6 bases). The CDR3 covers 12 residues. Trimming stripped 8 bases from V and 7 bases from J, with 12 bases between.

V and J are TRBV29-1 and TRBJ2-7, with D perhaps assigned TRBD1 or TRBD2 (5 bases each). There are 15 residues in the CDR3. The germline CDR1 and CDR2 sequences are SQVTM and ANQGSEA. Trimming took 4 bases from V and 2 from J, leaving 18 bases between them. In nucleotides, the CDR3 is TGCAGCGTTGCACCCCGACAGTTGACTACCTACGAGCAGTACTTC. Translation gives CSVAPRQLTTYEQYF.

J is TRBJ2-2 and V is TRBV4-1; the D gene is possibly TRBD1 (5 bases). Germline V CDR1 and CDR2: MGHRA, YSYEKL. Trimming took 1 base from V and 4 from J, leaving 7 bases between them. CDR3 size: 14 residues. The CDR3 bases are TGCGCCAGCAGCCAAGGACAGAGCACCGGGGAGCTGTTTTTT. The encoded protein is CASSQGQSTGELFF.

This clonotype occurred a few times. The genes are TRBV15 and TRBJ1-4; D call uncertain. CDR3 size: 13 residues. Germline V gene lookup returns CDR1 LNHNV and CDR2 YYDKDF (reference sequence). Deletions cut 4 bases from V and 10 bases from J, with 13 bases between. CDR3 sequence: CATSTRAKGKLFF. CDR3 DNA: TGTGCCACCAGCACACGGGCGAAGGGAAAACTGTTTTTT. Complete variable domain (other parts from reference TRBV15 and TRBJ1-4): DAMVIQNPRYQVTQFGKPVTLSCSQTLNHNVMYWYQQKSSQAPKLLFHYYDKDFNNEADTPDNFQSRRPNTSFCFLDIRSPGLGDTAMYLCATSTRAKGKLFFGSGTQLSVL.

This chain connects TRBV4-3 to TRBJ1-1, with a possible D match to TRBD1 (6 bases). There are 16 residues in the CDR3. Trimming stripped 4 bases from V and 5 bases from J, with 20 bases between. Germline values: CDR1 LGHNA, CDR2 YSLEER. CDR3 nucleotides: TGCGCCAGCAGCCCGAACCTAGGGACACCGAGAACTGAAGCTTTCTTT. This gives the protein CASSPNLGTPRTEAFF.

The V and J genes are TRBV24-1 and TRBJ2-1; tentative D call: TRBD2 (6 bases). The CDR3 totals 15 residues. Germline loops: CDR1 KGHDR, CDR2 SFDVKD. Trimming stripped 3 bases from V and 9 bases from J, with 17 bases between. As DNA, the CDR3 is TGTGCCACCAGTGATCGGGTCCACCTCGGGGGTGAGCAGTTCTTC. This sequence encodes CATSDRVHLGGEQFF.